The text below deals with one T cell receptor (beta chain). Its antigen is currently not known. Per-base qualities were not stored, and no clone one base away is much larger. These data originate in a study of vaccination effects on CD4 cells after COVID-19 (dated by TCRdb to between 2021 and 2024). Notes on the research overall: In the ViraFEST assay, PBMC were stimulated with viral peptide pools, and TCR sequencing was then used to find antigen-specific CD4+ T cell clonotypes based on their expansion. Each participant received two doses of an mRNA SARS-CoV-2 vaccine, either BNT162b2 or mRNA-1273. Each well held two million PBMC cultured in IMDM containing roughly 5% human AB serum, 8 to 10 IU/ml IL-2 and gentamicin, along with roughly 10 ug/ml peptides. SARS-CoV-2 spike-specific CD4+ TCR repertoires from before and after mRNA vaccination were compared in COVID-19 convalescent patients and in infection-naive vaccine recipients. A total of approximately 9 COVID-19 convalescent patients and several SARS-CoV-2-naive healthy vaccine recipients were included in the full study. The Oncomine TCR Beta short-read assay on an Illumina iSeq 100 was used to sequence cultures from other donors in the study.

The germline V gene sets CDR1 to SGHTS and CDR2 to YDEGEE. V is reduced by 4 bases and J by 5 bases, leaving a spacing of 12 bases between them. There are 13 amino acids in the CDR3, from cysteine to phenylalanine inclusive. The retained sequence is limited to the CDR3, 39 bases, with the frame set at the first base. After approximately eleven days of culture, CD4+ T cells were isolated with the EasySep CD4+ T cell isolation kit. Negative nucleocapsid antibody results before and after vaccination confirmed that the healthy vaccine recipients had no prior SARS-CoV-2 infection. On days 3 and 7, half of the culture medium was replaced with fresh IL-2-containing medium. Unless otherwise noted, each peptide stimulation condition was cultured in triplicate wells. Using Ficoll-Paque Plus gradient centrifugation, PBMC were separated from whole blood and then either used fresh or cryopreserved at -140C. The QIAamp micro DNA kit was used to extract genomic DNA from the cultured CD4+ T cells.

Here is what the overall study found, with its caveats: At late post-vaccination timepoints, both infection-induced and vaccine-induced clones showed marked clonal contraction, consistent with waning T cell responses. In healthy vaccine recipients, vaccine-induced clones were almost all SARS-CoV-2 mono-reactive, with only 1 of 255 cross-reactive with common cold coronaviruses. The study was limited by a small number of convalescent patients and lacked early post-infection timepoints.

The library was produced with the immunoSEQ multiplex PCR assay. DNA from the CD4+ T cells that had been cultured and isolated underwent TCR beta CDR3 sequencing. For the original study's pipeline: The analysis removed non-productive TCR sequences, trimmed reads to the CDR3 region, and retained only CDR3s that were 7 or more amino acids long. The MANAFEST web app was used to pick out antigen-specific clonotypes by comparing their expansion in peptide wells with that in reference cultures. For clones to be considered positive, expansion at FDR<0.05 versus reference and all other wells, an odds ratio above 5, and a frequency above 0.1% in two replicate wells were required. A clonotype was defined as cross-reactive if the clonotype was significantly expanded both in SARS-CoV-2 spike wells and in at least one common cold coronavirus spike condition. CDR3 similarity was assessed by Levenshtein distance using the stringdist R package, and unrooted trees were constructed with ape in R 3.6.1. TCRdb provides this immuneACCESS table in a form limited to in-frame rearrangements. Some clones are lacking; in checked studies, under half of them reflect an unresolved V gene, and why the rest are absent is not known. The V and J calls and clone size are taken from that table; D and trimming were inferred from the DNA. The sample data list around 40,000 clones, and 65% to 70% of these were observed just once. The top ten constitute around 4.4% of the sample.

This clonotype was obtained from a human donor who received a COVID-19 vaccine. The source was CD4+ T cells from PBMCs cultured without peptide, collected before COVID-19 vaccination. The chain uses TRBV5-8 and TRBJ2-5; no D gene call is confident. The nucleotide sequence reads TGTGCCAGCAGCCGCAGTGTTGCGGAGACCCAGTACTTC. The encoded protein is CASSRSVAETQYF.